This is a list of T cell receptor beta chains from one sample in a study of Ad26.COV2.S vaccination and SARS-CoV-2 variants. Sequenced by immunoSEQ multiplex PCR; TCRdb stores in-frame clones only, minus some. The sample yields about 410,000 clones, 70% to 90% seen once. Sequences were derived from peripheral blood, sampled in a trial of Ad26.COV2.S vaccine versus placebo. The receptors were gathered from a person aged 18-65 years who received the Ad26.COV2.S COVID-19 vaccine or a placebo. CDR3s include the opening cysteine and the closing phenylalanine or tryptophan. Fields, in order: clone size, J gene, V gene, D gene, CDR3 protein, CDR3 DNA. D genes are given only for firm matches. Size is omitted from some rows. Given values are once, few, many or a class for expanded clones.

NA | TRBJ2-3 | TRBV19 | NA | CASSAITDTQYF | TGTGCCAGTAGTGCGATCACAGATACGCAGTATTTT
NA | TRBJ2-7 | TRBV14 | TRBD2 | CASSQRTSGVGEQYF | TGTGCCAGCAGCCAACGAACTAGCGGGGTCGGGGAGCAGTACTTC
NA | TRBJ2-3 | TRBV9 | TRBD2 | CASSPGTSGSTDTQYF | TGTGCCAGCAGCCCCGGGACTAGCGGAAGCACAGATACGCAGTATTTT
NA | TRBJ1-5 | TRBV7-2 | TRBD1 | CASSPDRVFQPQHF | TGTGCCAGCAGTCCCGACAGGGTATTTCAGCCCCAGCATTTT
NA | TRBJ1-2 | TRBV5-1 | TRBD1 | CASSSGTGRGYTF | TGCGCCAGCAGTTCCGGGACAGGGCGCGGCTACACCTTC
NA | TRBJ1-3 | TRBV7-8 | NA | CASSLSAGNTIYF | TGTGCCAGCAGCTTATCAGCTGGAAACACCATATATTTT
NA | TRBJ2-3 | TRBV2 | NA | CASTDHSTDTQYF | TGTGCCAGCACGGACCACAGCACAGATACGCAGTATTTT
NA | TRBJ2-7 | TRBV11-3 | NA | CASSLRVYYEQYF | TGTGCCAGCAGCTTAAGGGTATACTACGAGCAGTACTTC
NA | TRBJ2-7 | TRBV18 | NA | CASSPPVGEQYF | TGTGCCAGCTCACCACCGGTCGGCGAGCAGTACTTC
NA | TRBJ2-2 | TRBV5-1 | NA | CASSLAEAGTGELFF | TGCGCCAGCAGCTTGGCAGAGGCGGGCACCGGGGAGCTGTTTTTT
NA | TRBJ1-1 | TRBV20-1 | TRBD1 | CSAWTGEAFF | TGCAGTGCTTGGACAGGTGAAGCTTTCTTT
few | TRBJ1-5 | TRBV2 | NA | CASKLDSYFQPQHF | TGTGCCAGCAAACTGGACAGCTATTTTCAGCCCCAGCATTTT
NA | TRBJ2-1 | TRBV6-2/TRBV6-3 | NA | CASSYWPSRAAYNEQFF | TGTGCCAGCAGTTACTGGCCCTCTCGGGCGGCCTACAATGAGCAGTTCTTC
NA | TRBJ1-1 | TRBV19 | NA | CASRKGSRNTEAFF | TGTGCCAGTAGAAAGGGAAGCAGGAACACTGAAGCTTTCTTT
NA | TRBJ1-2 | TRBV28 | NA | CASSLRVAGYTF | TGTGCCAGCAGTTTGCGGGTTGCAGGCTACACCTTC
few | TRBJ1-3 | TRBV19 | NA | CASTWATGNTIYF | TGTGCCAGTACCTGGGCGACGGGAAACACCATATATTTT
NA | TRBJ1-2 | TRBV28 | NA | CASSDLWNNYGYTF | TGTGCCAGCAGTGACCTATGGAACAACTATGGCTACACCTTC
NA | TRBJ2-7 | TRBV5-4 | NA | CASSLGQDYEQYF | TGTGCCAGCAGCTTGGGACAGGACTACGAGCAGTACTTC
NA | TRBJ2-1 | TRBV9 | NA | CASSANPLTGTFSSDEQFF | TGTGCCAGCAGCGCCAACCCGCTAACCGGGACTTTTTCTTCGGATGAGCAGTTCTTC
NA | TRBJ1-1 | TRBV28 | NA | CASSHTPTEAFF | TGTGCTAGCAGTCATACCCCCACTGAAGCTTTCTTT
NA | TRBJ2-2 | TRBV7-2 | NA | CASSLKQGTGELFF | TGTGCCAGCAGCTTGAAACAGGGTACCGGGGAGCTGTTTTTT
NA | TRBJ2-5 | TRBV2 | NA | CASSGQGNLSGETQYF | TGTGCCAGCAGTGGGCAAGGAAACCTCTCAGGGGAGACCCAGTACTTC
NA | TRBJ2-2 | TRBV10-1 | TRBD1 | CASSAKGAGGELFF | TGCGCCAGCAGTGCGAAGGGGGCCGGCGGGGAGCTGTTTTTT
NA | TRBJ2-4 | TRBV29-1 | NA | CSVVGLAKNIQYF | TGCAGCGTTGTTGGGCTAGCCAAAAACATTCAGTACTTC
once | TRBJ2-1 | TRBV9 | NA | CASSPLLLGGEEQFF | TGTGCCAGCAGCCCCCTTTTATTAGGAGGGGAGGAGCAGTTCTTC
NA | TRBJ1-4 | TRBV5-6 | NA | CASSLAGTTNEKLFF | TGTGCCAGCAGCTTGGCCGGGACAACTAATGAAAAACTGTTTTTT
NA | TRBJ2-3 | TRBV21-1 | NA | CASSKVGGSLTDTQYF | TGTGCCAGCAGCAAAGTCGGGGGGTCCCTCACAGATACGCAGTATTTT
NA | TRBJ2-7 | TRBV11-2 | TRBD2 | CASSYPGLAVYEQYF | TGTGCCAGCAGCTACCCGGGACTAGCGGTCTACGAGCAGTACTTC
NA | TRBJ1-1 | TRBV4-2 | NA | CASSHGTANRDTEAFF | TGTGCCAGCAGCCACGGAACGGCCAATAGGGACACTGAAGCTTTCTTT
NA | TRBJ2-3 | TRBV6-5 | NA | CASSYRTTDTQYF | TGTGCCAGCAGTTACCGCACCACAGATACGCAGTATTTT
NA | TRBJ2-5 | TRBV29-1 | TRBD2 | CSVEGIAGGPAETQYF | TGCAGCGTTGAAGGTATAGCGGGAGGGCCGGCAGAGACCCAGTACTTC
NA | TRBJ2-1 | TRBV11-2 | NA | CASSLDISYNEQFF | TGTGCCAGCAGCTTGGACATCTCCTACAATGAGCAGTTCTTC
NA | TRBJ2-3 | TRBV24-1 | NA | CATSAMQGLSTDTQYF | TGTGCCACCAGTGCTATGCAGGGGTTGAGCACAGATACGCAGTATTTT
NA | TRBJ2-5 | TRBV10-3 | NA | CAIGGQKETQYF | TGTGCCATCGGTGGACAGAAAGAGACCCAGTACTTC
NA | TRBJ2-7 | TRBV5-1 | TRBD1 | CASRGGQGSPTDYEQYF | TGCGCCAGCAGGGGGGGACAGGGGTCCCCTACTGACTACGAGCAGTACTTC
NA | TRBJ1-3 | TRBV6-5 | NA | CASRTLSSGNTIYF | TGTGCCAGCAGGACTCTGAGCTCTGGAAACACCATATATTTT
NA | TRBJ2-1 | TRBV5-4 | NA | CASSSITGEQFF | TGTGCCAGCAGCTCAATCACGGGCGAGCAGTTCTTC
NA | TRBJ2-7 | TRBV28 | NA | CASSTQSSYEQYF | TGTGCCAGCAGTACTCAGAGCTCCTACGAGCAGTACTTC
NA | TRBJ2-1 | TRBV3-1/TRBV3-2 | TRBD2 | CASSRVGLAGRNEQFF | TGTGCCAGCAGCCGAGTAGGACTAGCGGGACGAAATGAGCAGTTCTTC
NA | TRBJ2-5 | TRBV7-9 | NA | CASSLAGAETQYF | TGTGCCAGCAGCTTAGCAGGGGCAGAGACCCAGTACTTC
NA | TRBJ1-2 | TRBV28 | TRBD1 | CASRTYRRDRRLYGYTF | TGTGCCAGCAGGACATACCGCCGGGACAGAAGACTCTATGGCTACACCTTC
NA | TRBJ1-5 | TRBV19 | TRBD1 | CASSIREGATYSNQPQHF | TGTGCCAGTAGTATTCGCGAGGGGGCTACCTATAGCAATCAGCCCCAGCATTTT
NA | TRBJ2-2 | TRBV19 | TRBD2 | CASTFGTSGRGLPGELFF | TGTGCCAGTACCTTCGGGACTAGCGGGAGAGGACTACCCGGGGAGCTGTTTTTT